This TCR beta chain was captured in a study of T cell clonotyping in hematopoietic cell transplantation. As for this clone: Its antigen is still unknown.

Assay used: immunoSEQ multiplex PCR; TCRdb lists only in-frame clones, some missing. This table has some 45,000 clones, approximately 82% appearing once. This sample's time point: recipient sample about 28 days before transplant, after cytoreduction. Notes on the study in general: Graft donor and pretransplant recipient Inverse Simpson Index values predicted broader posttransplant TCR diversity.

The sequence was obtained from a man aged 55-75 years with myelodysplastic syndrome. Some clones in this sample may be carry-over from other donors' samples. The sample in question was peripheral blood mononuclear cells, obtained before stem cell transplant.

CDR3 nucleotide sequence: TGTGCCAGCAGTTTAACGGCGGGGGGGCGCGATGAGCAGTTCTTC. Protein product: CASSLTAGGRDEQFF. The J gene is TRBJ2-1, the V gene TRBV27; 9 nucleotides agree with TRBD2. Germline V gene sequence: CDR1 MNHEY, CDR2 SMNVEV (reference sequence). The V and J ends lost 2 bases and 8 bases, in that order; junction bases with no gene match: 7. The CDR3 loop spans 15 amino acids.